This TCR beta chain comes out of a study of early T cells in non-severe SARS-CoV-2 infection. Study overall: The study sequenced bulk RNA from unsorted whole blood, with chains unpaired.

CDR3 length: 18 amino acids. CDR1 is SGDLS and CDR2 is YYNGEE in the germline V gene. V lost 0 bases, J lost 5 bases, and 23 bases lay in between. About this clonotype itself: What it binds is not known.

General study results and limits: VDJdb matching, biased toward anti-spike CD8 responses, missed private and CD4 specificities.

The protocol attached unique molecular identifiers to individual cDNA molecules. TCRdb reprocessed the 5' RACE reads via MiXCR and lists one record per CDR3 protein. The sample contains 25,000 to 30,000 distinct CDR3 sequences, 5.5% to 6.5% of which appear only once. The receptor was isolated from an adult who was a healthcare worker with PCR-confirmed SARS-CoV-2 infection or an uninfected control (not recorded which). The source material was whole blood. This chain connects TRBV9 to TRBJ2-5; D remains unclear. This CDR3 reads CASSVVPPRKGKFETQYF. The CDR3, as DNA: TGTGCCAGCAGCGTAGTCCCACCCCGGAAGGGAAAGTTTGAGACCCAGTACTTC.